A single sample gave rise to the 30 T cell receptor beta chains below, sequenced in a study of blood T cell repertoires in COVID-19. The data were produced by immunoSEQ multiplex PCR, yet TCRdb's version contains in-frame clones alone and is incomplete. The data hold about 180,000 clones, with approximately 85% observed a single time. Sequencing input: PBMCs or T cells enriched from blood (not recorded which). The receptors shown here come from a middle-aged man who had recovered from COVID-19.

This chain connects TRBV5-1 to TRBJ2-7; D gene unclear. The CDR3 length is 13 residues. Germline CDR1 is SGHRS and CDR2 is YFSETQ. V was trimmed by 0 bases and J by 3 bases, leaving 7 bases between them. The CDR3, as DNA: TGCGCCAGCAGCTTGGCCCACAGCTACGAGCAGTACTTC. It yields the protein CASSLAHSYEQYF.

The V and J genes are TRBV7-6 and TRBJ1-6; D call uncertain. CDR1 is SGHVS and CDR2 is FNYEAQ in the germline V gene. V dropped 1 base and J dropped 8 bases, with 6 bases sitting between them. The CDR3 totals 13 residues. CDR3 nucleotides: TGTGCCAGCAGCTTAGAATCCTATTCACCCCTCCACTTT. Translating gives CASSLESYSPLHF.

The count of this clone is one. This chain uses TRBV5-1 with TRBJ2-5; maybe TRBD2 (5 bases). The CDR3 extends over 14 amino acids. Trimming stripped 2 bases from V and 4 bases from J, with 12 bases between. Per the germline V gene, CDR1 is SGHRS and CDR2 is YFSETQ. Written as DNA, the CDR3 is TGCGCCAGCAGCTTTGGAGAGGCGGGAGAGACCCAGTACTTC. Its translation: CASSFGEAGETQYF. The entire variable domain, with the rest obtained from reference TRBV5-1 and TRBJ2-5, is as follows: KAGVTQTPRYLIKTRGQQVTLSCSPISGHRSVSWYQQTPGQGLQFLFEYFSETQRNKGNFPGRFSGRQFSNSRSEMNVSTLELGDSALYLCASSFGEAGETQYFGPGTRLLVL.

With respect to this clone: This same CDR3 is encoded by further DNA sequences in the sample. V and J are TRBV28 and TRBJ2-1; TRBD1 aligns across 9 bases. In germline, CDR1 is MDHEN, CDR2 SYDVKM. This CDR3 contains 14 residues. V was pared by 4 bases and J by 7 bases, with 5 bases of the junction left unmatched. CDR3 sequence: CASSWGTGRNEQFF. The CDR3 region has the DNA TGTGCCAGCAGTTGGGGGACAGGGAGGAATGAGCAGTTCTTC.

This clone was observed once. The CDR3 sequence: CAWRGQGIYGYTF. The CDR3 nucleotides are TGTGCCTGGAGGGGACAGGGCATCTATGGCTACACCTTC. The rearrangement links TRBV30 to TRBJ1-2, with TRBD1 matching over 9 bases. This CDR3 region has 13 residues. Germline V gene data show CDR1 as GTSNPN and CDR2 as SVGIG (reference sequence). V lost 3 bases to trimming and J lost 4 bases; unmatched junction nucleotides: 3.

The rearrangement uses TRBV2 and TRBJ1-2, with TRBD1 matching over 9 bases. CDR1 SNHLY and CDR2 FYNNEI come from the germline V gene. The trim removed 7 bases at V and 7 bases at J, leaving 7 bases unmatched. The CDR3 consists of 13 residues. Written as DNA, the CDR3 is TGTGCCAGCACCTTACAGGGGGCTAGTGGCTACACCTTC. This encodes CASTLQGASGYTF.

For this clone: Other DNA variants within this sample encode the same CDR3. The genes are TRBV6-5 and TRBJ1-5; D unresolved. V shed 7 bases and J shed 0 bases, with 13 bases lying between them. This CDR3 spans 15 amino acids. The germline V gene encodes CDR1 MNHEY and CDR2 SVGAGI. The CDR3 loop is CASKFDSYSNQPQHF. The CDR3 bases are TGTGCCAGCAAATTCGACTCTTATAGCAATCAGCCCCAGCATTTT.

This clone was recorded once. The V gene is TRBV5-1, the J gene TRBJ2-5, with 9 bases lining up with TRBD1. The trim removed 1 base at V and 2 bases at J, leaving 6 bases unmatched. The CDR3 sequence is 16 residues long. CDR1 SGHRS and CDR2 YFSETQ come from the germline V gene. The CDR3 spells CASSLLGQGGQETQYF. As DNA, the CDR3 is TGCGCCAGCAGCTTGTTGGGACAGGGTGGTCAAGAGACCCAGTACTTC.

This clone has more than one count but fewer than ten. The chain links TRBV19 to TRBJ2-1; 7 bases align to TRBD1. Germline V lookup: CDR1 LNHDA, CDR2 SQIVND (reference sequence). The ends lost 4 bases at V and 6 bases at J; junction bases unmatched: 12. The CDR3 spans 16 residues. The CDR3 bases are TGTGCCAGTAGTACCCCGGGACAGCGAAAACCCAATGAGCAGTTCTTC. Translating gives CASSTPGQRKPNEQFF. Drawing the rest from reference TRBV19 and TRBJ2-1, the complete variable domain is DGGITQSPKYLFRKEGQNVTLSCEQNLNHDAMYWYRQDPGQGLRLIYYSQIVNDFQKGDIAEGYSVSREKKESFPLTVTSAQKNPTAFYLCASSTPGQRKPNEQFFGPGTRLTVL.

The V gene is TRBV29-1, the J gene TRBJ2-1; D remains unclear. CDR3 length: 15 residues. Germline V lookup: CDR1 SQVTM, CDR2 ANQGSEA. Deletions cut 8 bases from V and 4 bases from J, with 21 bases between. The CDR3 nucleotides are TGCAGCACCCCCCCGGGTGCCAGCACATACAATGAGCAGTTCTTC. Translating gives CSTPPGASTYNEQFF.

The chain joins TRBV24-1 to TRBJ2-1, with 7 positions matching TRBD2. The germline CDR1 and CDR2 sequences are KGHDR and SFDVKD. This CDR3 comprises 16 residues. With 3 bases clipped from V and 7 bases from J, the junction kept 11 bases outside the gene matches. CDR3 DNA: TGTGCCACCAGTGATACCAGGGCGGGAGATTCGAATGAGCAGTTCTTC. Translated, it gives CATSDTRAGDSNEQFF.

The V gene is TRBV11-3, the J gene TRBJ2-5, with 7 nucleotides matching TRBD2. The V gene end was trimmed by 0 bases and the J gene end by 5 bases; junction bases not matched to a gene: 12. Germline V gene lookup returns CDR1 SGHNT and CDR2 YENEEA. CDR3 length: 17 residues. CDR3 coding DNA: TGTGCCAGCAGCTTAGAAACTCGACTAGCTGGGGATGAGACCCAGTACTTC. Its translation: CASSLETRLAGDETQYF.

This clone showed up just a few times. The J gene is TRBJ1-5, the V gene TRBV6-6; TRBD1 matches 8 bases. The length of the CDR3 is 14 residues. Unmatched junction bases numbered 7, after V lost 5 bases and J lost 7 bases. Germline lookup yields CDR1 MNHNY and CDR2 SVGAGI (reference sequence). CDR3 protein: CASSRTGLGQPQHF. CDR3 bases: TGTGCCAGCAGTAGGACAGGGTTGGGCCAGCCCCAGCATTTT.

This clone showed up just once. DNA for the CDR3: TGTGCCAGCCACCCCCAGGGCCCTAATGAAAAACTGTTTTTT. Its translation is CASHPQGPNEKLFF. The chain has TRBV6-5 and TRBJ1-4, with D possibly matching TRBD1 (5 bases). V lost 8 bases, J lost 3 bases, and 13 bases lay in between. Germline V gene sequence: CDR1 MNHEY, CDR2 SVGAGI. The CDR3 is 14 amino acids.

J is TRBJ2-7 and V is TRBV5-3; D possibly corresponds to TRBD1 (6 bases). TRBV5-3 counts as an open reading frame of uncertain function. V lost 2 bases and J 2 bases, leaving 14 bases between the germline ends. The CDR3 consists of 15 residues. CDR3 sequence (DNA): TGTGCCAGAAGCTTCCAGGGGCAGTACCCCTACGAGCAGTACTTC. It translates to CARSFQGQYPYEQYF.

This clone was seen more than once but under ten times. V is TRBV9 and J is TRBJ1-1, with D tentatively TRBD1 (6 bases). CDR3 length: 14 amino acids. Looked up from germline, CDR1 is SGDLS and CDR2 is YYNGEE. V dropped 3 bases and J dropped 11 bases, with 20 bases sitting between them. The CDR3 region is CASSAATGSQGAFF. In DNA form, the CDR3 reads TGTGCCAGCAGCGCAGCGACAGGTTCCCAGGGGGCTTTCTTT. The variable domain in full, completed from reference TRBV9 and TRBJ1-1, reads DSGVTQTPKHLITATGQRVTLRCSPRSGDLSVYWYQQSLDQGLQFLIQYYNGEERAKGNILERFSAQQFPDLHSELNLSSLELGDSALYFCASSAATGSQGAFFGQGTRLTVV.

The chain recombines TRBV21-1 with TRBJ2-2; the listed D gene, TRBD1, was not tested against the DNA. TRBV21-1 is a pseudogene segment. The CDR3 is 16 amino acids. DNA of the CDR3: TGTGCCAGCAGCAAATCTACAGGGGCGGACACCGGGGAGCTGTTTTTT. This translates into CASSKSTGADTGELFF.

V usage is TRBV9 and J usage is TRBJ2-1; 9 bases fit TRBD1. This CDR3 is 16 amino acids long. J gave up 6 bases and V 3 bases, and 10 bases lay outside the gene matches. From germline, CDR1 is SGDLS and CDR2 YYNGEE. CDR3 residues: CASSARRTGVTNEQFF. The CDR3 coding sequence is TGTGCCAGCAGCGCCCGGAGGACAGGGGTAACCAATGAGCAGTTCTTC.

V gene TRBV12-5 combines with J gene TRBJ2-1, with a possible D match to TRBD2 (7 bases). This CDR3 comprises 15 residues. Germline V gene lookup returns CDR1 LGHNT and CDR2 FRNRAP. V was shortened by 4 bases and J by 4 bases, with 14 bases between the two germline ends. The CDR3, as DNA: TGTGCTAGTGGTTGGGGGGGCATAGGTTACAATGAGCAGTTCTTC. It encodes CASGWGGIGYNEQFF.

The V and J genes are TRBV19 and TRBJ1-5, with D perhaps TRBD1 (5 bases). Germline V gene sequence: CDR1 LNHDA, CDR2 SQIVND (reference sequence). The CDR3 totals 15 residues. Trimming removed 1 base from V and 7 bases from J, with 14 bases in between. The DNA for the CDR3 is TGTGCCAGTAGTATAGTTGACAGTATTGACCAGCCCCAGCATTTT. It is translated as CASSIVDSIDQPQHF.

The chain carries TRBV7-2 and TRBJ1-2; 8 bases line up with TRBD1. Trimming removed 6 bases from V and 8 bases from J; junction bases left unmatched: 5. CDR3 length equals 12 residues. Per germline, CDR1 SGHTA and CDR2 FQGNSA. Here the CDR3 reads CASSMTGEGYTF. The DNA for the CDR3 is TGTGCCAGCAGTATGACAGGGGAGGGCTACACCTTC. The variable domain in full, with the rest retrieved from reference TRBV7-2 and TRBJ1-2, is GAGVSQSPSNKVTEKGKDVELRCDPISGHTALYWYRQSLGQGLEFLIYFQGNSAPDKSGLPSDRFSAERTGGSVSTLTIQRTQQEDSAVYLCASSMTGEGYTFGSGTRLTVV.

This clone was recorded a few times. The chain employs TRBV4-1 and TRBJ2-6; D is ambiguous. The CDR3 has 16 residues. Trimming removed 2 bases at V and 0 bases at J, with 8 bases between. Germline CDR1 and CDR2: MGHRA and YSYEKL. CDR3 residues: CASSQRTVSGANVLTF. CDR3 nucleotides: TGCGCCAGCAGCCAAAGAACAGTCTCTGGGGCCAACGTCCTGACTTTC.

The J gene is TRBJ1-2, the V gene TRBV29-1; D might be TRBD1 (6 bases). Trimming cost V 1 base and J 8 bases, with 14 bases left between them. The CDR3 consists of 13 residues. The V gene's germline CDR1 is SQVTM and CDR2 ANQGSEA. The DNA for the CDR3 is TGCAGCGTTGAAGTGGTAGTAGGGACAGGCTACACCTTC. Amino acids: CSVEVVVGTGYTF.

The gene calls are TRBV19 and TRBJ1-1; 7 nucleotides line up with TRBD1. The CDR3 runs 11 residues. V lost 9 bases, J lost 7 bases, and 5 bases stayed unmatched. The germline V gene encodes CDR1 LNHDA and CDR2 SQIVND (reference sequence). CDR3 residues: CASHRGIEAFF. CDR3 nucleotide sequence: TGTGCCAGCCACAGGGGAATTGAAGCTTTCTTT.

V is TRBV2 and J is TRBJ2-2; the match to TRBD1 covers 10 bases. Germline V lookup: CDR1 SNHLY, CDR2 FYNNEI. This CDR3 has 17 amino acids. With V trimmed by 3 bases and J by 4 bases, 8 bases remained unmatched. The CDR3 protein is CASSDNAGTGVTGELFF. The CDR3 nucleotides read TGTGCCAGCAGTGATAATGCGGGGACAGGGGTCACCGGGGAGCTGTTTTTT. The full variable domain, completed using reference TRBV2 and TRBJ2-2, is EPEVTQTPSHQVTQMGQEVILRCVPISNHLYFYWYRQILGQKVEFLVSFYNNEISEKSEIFDDQFSVERPDGSNFTLKIRSTKLEDSAMYFCASSDNAGTGVTGELFFGEGSRLTVL.

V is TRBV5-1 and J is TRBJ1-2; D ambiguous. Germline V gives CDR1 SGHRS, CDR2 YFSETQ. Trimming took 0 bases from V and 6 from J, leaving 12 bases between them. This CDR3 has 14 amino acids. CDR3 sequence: CASSLASGIDGYTF. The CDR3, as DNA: TGCGCCAGCAGCTTGGCTTCCGGGATAGATGGCTACACCTTC.

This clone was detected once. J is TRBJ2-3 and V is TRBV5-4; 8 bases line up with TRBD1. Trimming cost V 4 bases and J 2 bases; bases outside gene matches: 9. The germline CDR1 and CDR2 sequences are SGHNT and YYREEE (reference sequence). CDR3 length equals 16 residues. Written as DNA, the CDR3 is TGTGCCAGCAGCCCCCTCCCAGGGGGCAACACAGATACGCAGTATTTT. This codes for CASSPLPGGNTDTQYF.

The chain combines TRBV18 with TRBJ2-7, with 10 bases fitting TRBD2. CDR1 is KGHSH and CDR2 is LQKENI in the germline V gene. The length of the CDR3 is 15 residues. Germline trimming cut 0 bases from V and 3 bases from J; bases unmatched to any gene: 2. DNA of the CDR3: TGTGCCAGCTCACCACCGGAGCGGGAGGGCTACGAGCAGTACTTC. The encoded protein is CASSPPEREGYEQYF.

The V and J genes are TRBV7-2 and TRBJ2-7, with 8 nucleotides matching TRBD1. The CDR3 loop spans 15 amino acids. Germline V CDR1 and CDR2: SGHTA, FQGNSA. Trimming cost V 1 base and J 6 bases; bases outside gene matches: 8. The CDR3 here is CASSLGARGQGEQYF. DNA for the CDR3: TGTGCCAGCAGCTTAGGGGCCAGGGGGCAGGGCGAGCAGTACTTC.

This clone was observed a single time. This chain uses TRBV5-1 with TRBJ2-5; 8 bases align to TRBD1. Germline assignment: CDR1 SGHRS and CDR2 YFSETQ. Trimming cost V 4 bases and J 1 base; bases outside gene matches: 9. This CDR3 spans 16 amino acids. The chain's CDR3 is CASSPDRGGGQETQYF. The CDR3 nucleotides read TGCGCCAGCAGCCCAGACAGGGGCGGAGGCCAAGAGACCCAGTACTTC. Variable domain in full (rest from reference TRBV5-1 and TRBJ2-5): KAGVTQTPRYLIKTRGQQVTLSCSPISGHRSVSWYQQTPGQGLQFLFEYFSETQRNKGNFPGRFSGRQFSNSRSEMNVSTLELGDSALYLCASSPDRGGGQETQYFGPGTRLLVL.